This T cell receptor (beta chain) emerged from a study of blood T cell repertoires in COVID-19. Study context: PBMCs, B-cell-depleted T cells, or T cells were the source of the cDNA or gDNA that made up the material.

Original data processing: By means of reference gene primer amplification, nucleated cell counts were estimated. Sequencing used immunoSEQ multiplex PCR; TCRdb keeps in-frame clones, though not all of them. V and J calls and clone size are copied from that table; D and trimming were computed from the DNA. The sample includes around 130,000 clones, more than 80% of them seen just once. The CDR3 spans 14 residues. Trimming removed 7 bases from V and 2 bases from J, with 12 bases in between. Germline loops: CDR1 MNHEY, CDR2 SVGAGI. The chain has TRBV6-5 and TRBJ2-1; D possibly corresponds to TRBD2 (5 bases). Sequencing used peripheral blood. This TCR was sampled from a human donor in a cohort sampled during active COVID-19. DNA of the CDR3: TGTGCCAGCACCGATTCCGGGGCCTACAATGAGCAGTTCTTC. Translating gives CASTDSGAYNEQFF.